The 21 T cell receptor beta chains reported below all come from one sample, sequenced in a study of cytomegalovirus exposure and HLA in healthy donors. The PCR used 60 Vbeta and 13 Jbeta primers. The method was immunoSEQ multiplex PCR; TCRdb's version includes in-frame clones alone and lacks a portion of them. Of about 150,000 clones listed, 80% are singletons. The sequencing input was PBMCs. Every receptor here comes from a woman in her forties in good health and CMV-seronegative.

The CDR3 spells CASSPFGESRQETQYF. The DNA of the CDR3 is TGTGCCAGCTCACCTTTCGGGGAAAGCAGGCAAGAGACCCAGTACTTC. The chain employs TRBV18 and TRBJ2-5; D may be TRBD2 (5 bases). This CDR3 has 16 amino acids. V was trimmed by 3 bases and J by 2 bases, leaving 16 bases between them. Germline V gene lookup returns CDR1 KGHSH and CDR2 LQKENI. Using reference TRBV18 and TRBJ2-5 for the parts outside the CDR3, the full variable domain is NAGVMQNPRHLVRRRGQEARLRCSPMKGHSHVYWYRQLPEEGLKFMVYLQKENIIDESGMPKERFSAEFPKEGPSILRIQQVVRGDSAAYFCASSPFGESRQETQYFGPGTRLLVL.

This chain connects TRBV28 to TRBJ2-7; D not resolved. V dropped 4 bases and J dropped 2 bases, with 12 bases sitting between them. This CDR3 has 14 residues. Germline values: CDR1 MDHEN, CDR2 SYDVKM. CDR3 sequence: CASSSRPFPYEQYF. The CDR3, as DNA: TGTGCCAGCAGTTCGCGCCCGTTCCCCTACGAGCAGTACTTC.

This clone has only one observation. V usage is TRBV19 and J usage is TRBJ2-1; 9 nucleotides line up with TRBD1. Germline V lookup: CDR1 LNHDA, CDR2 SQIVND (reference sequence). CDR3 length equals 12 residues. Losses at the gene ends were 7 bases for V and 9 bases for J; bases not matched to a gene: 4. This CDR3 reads CASNDRGGEQFF. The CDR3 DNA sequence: TGTGCCAGTAATGACAGGGGGGGTGAGCAGTTCTTC.

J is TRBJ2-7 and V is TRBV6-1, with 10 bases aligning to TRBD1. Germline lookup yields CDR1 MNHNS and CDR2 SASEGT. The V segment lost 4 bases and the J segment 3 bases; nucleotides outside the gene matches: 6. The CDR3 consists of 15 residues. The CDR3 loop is CASSGLGTGVYEQYF. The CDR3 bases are TGTGCCAGCAGTGGCCTGGGGACAGGGGTCTACGAGCAGTACTTC.

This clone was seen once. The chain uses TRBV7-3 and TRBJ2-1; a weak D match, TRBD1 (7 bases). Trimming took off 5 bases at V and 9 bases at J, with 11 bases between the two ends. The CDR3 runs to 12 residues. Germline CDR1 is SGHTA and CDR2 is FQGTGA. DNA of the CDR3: TGTGCCAGCAGCAACAGGGGAGGTGAGCAGTTCTTC. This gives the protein CASSNRGGEQFF.

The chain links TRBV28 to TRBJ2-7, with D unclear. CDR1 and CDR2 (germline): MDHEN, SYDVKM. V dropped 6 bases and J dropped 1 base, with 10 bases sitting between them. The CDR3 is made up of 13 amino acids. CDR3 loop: CASSFGSSYEQYF. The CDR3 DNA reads TGTGCCAGCAGCTTTGGTAGTTCCTACGAGCAGTACTTC.

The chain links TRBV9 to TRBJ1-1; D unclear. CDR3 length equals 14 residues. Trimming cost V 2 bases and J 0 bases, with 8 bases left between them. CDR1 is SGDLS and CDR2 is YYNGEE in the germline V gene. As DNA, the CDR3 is TGTGCCAGCAGCGTCGACTCAATGAACACTGAAGCTTTCTTT. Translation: CASSVDSMNTEAFF.

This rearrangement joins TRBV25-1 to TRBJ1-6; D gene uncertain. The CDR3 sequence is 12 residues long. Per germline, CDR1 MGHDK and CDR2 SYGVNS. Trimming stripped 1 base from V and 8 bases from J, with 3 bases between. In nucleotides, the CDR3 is TGTGCCAGCAGTGAATCGTATTCACCCCTCCACTTT. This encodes CASSESYSPLHF.

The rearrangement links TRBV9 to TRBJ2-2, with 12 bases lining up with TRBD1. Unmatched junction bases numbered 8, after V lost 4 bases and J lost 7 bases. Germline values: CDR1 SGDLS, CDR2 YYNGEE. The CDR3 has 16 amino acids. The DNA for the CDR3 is TGTGCCAGCAGCAAGGGGACAGGGGGCGTCGACGGGGAGCTGTTTTTT. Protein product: CASSKGTGGVDGELFF.

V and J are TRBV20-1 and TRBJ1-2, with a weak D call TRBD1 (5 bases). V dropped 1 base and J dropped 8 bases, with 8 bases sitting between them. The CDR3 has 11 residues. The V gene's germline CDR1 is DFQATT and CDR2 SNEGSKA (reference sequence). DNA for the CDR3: TGCAGTGCTAGAGGGACATACGGCTACACCTTC. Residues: CSARGTYGYTF.

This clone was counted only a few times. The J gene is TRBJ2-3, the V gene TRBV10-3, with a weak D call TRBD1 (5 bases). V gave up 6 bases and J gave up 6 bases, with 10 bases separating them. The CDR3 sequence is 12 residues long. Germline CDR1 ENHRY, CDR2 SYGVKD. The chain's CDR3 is CAISPQGDTQYF. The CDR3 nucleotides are TGTGCCATCAGCCCCCAGGGCGATACGCAGTATTTT.

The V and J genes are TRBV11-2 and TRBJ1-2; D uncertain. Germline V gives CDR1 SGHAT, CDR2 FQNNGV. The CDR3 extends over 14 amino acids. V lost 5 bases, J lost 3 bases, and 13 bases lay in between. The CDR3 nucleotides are TGTGCCAGCAGCACTCCGGTCGGGGACTATGGCTACACCTTC. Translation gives CASSTPVGDYGYTF. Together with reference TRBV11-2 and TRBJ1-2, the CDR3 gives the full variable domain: EAGVAQSPRYKIIEKRQSVAFWCNPISGHATLYWYQQILGQGPKLLIQFQNNGVVDDSQLPKDRFSAERLKGVDSTLKIQPAKLEDSAVYLCASSTPVGDYGYTFGSGTRLTVV.

The CDR3, as DNA: TGTGCCTGGAGGGTTGAGTCTTTTGGCTACACCTTC. Amino acids: CAWRVESFGYTF. The rearrangement uses TRBV30 and TRBJ1-2, with D unclear. V shed 3 bases and J shed 7 bases, with 12 bases lying between them. The CDR3 consists of 12 residues. Germline V gives CDR1 GTSNPN, CDR2 SVGIG (reference sequence).

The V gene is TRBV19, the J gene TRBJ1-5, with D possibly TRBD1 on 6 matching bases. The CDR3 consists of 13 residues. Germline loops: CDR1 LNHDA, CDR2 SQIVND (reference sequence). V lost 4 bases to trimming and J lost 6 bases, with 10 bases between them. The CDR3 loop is CASSTQGLQPQHF. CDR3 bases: TGTGCCAGTAGTACACAGGGTCTTCAGCCCCAGCATTTT.

CDR3 loop: CASSPGLSTEAFF. The CDR3, as DNA: TGTGCCAGCAGCCCCGGGTTGAGCACTGAAGCTTTCTTT. V gene TRBV5-5 combines with J gene TRBJ1-1; the D is unclear. CDR1 SGHKS and CDR2 YYEKEE come from the germline V gene (reference sequence). The CDR3 totals 13 residues. V gave up 4 bases and J gave up 4 bases, with 11 bases separating them.

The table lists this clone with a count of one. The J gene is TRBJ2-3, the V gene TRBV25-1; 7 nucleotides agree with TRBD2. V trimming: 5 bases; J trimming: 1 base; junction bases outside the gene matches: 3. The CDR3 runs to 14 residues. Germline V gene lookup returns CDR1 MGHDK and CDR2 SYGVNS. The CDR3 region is CASSLRGGTDTQYF. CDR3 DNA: TGTGCCAGCAGTCTACGGGGGGGCACAGATACGCAGTATTTT.

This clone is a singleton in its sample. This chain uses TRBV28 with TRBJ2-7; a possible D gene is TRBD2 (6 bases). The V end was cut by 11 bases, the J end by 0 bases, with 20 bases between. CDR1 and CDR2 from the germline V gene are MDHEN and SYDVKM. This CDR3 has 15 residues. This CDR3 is CASGTLHPSSYEQYF. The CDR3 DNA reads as TGTGCCTCTGGGACTCTTCATCCAAGCTCCTACGAGCAGTACTTC.

CDR3 sequence: CASSLGSGVPYEQYF. The CDR3 DNA reads as TGTGCCAGCAGCTTAGGGTCAGGGGTGCCCTACGAGCAGTACTTC. The chain employs TRBV7-3 and TRBJ2-7; D possibly corresponds to TRBD1 (6 bases). With 2 bases removed from V and 2 bases from J, the gap between germline ends came to 13 bases. There are 15 residues in the CDR3. Germline-derived CDR1 and CDR2 are SGHTA and FQGTGA.

CDR3 nucleotides: TGTGCCAGCAGTTTTCCTTTGATCAGGGGAGCCTACGAGCAGTACTTC. This encodes CASSFPLIRGAYEQYF. The chain couples TRBV28 to TRBJ2-7, with D possibly TRBD1 on 6 matching bases. V lost 3 bases, J lost 2 bases, and 17 bases lay in between. This CDR3 is built from 16 residues. CDR1 is MDHEN, CDR2 SYDVKM, per germline.

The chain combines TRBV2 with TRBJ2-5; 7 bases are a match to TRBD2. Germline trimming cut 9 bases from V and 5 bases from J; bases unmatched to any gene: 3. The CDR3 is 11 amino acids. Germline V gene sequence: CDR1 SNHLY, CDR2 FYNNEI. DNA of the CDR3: TGTGCCAGGGCGGGAGAGGAGACCCAGTACTTC. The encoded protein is CARAGEETQYF. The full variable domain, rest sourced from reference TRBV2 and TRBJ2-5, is EPEVTQTPSHQVTQMGQEVILRCVPISNHLYFYWYRQILGQKVEFLVSFYNNEISEKSEIFDDQFSVERPDGSNFTLKIRSTKLEDSAMYFCARAGEETQYFGPGTRLLVL.

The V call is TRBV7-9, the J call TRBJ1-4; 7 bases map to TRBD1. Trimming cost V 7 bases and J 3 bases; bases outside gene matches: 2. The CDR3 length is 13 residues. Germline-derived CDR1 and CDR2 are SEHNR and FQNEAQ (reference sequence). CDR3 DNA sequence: TGTGCCAGCACGGGACAGCCTAATGAAAAACTGTTTTTT. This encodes CASTGQPNEKLFF.